This section outlines one TCR beta chain sequence together with its context. What it binds is not known. This specimen comes from a study of T cell clonotyping in hematopoietic cell transplantation. Study outcomes and limitations: Higher Inverse Simpson Index values in graft donor and pretransplant recipient predicted broader posttransplant TCR diversity. Without cell sorting, CD4 versus CD8 contributions remain unresolved. At the given depth, recipient repertoires were over 97% de novo clonotypes. Recipient TCR diversity dropped after transplant; expanded clonotypes rose from day 30 to 180.

This CDR3 spans 15 amino acids. The germline V gene encodes CDR1 SGHTS and CDR2 YDEGEE. Between the trimmed V and J ends, which lost 6 bases and 0 bases, there was a span of 15 bases. Assay: immunoSEQ multiplex PCR; the TCRdb copy retains only in-frame clones and omits some. Among 9,000 or so clones listed, roughly 85% were seen once. The chain couples TRBV5-8 to TRBJ1-1; possible D gene TRBD1, 5 bases. Sequencing was performed on peripheral blood mononuclear cells, taken 180 days after allogeneic stem cell transplant. The clonotype was recovered from a female patient in her fifties or sixties who had an allogeneic stem cell transplant from a related donor, so the T cells may come from the graft donor. Some clones in this sample may be carry-over from other donors' samples. In DNA form, the CDR3 reads TGTGCCAGCACCCGGTTGACAGTCATGAACACTGAAGCTTTCTTT. This gives the protein CASTRLTVMNTEAFF.